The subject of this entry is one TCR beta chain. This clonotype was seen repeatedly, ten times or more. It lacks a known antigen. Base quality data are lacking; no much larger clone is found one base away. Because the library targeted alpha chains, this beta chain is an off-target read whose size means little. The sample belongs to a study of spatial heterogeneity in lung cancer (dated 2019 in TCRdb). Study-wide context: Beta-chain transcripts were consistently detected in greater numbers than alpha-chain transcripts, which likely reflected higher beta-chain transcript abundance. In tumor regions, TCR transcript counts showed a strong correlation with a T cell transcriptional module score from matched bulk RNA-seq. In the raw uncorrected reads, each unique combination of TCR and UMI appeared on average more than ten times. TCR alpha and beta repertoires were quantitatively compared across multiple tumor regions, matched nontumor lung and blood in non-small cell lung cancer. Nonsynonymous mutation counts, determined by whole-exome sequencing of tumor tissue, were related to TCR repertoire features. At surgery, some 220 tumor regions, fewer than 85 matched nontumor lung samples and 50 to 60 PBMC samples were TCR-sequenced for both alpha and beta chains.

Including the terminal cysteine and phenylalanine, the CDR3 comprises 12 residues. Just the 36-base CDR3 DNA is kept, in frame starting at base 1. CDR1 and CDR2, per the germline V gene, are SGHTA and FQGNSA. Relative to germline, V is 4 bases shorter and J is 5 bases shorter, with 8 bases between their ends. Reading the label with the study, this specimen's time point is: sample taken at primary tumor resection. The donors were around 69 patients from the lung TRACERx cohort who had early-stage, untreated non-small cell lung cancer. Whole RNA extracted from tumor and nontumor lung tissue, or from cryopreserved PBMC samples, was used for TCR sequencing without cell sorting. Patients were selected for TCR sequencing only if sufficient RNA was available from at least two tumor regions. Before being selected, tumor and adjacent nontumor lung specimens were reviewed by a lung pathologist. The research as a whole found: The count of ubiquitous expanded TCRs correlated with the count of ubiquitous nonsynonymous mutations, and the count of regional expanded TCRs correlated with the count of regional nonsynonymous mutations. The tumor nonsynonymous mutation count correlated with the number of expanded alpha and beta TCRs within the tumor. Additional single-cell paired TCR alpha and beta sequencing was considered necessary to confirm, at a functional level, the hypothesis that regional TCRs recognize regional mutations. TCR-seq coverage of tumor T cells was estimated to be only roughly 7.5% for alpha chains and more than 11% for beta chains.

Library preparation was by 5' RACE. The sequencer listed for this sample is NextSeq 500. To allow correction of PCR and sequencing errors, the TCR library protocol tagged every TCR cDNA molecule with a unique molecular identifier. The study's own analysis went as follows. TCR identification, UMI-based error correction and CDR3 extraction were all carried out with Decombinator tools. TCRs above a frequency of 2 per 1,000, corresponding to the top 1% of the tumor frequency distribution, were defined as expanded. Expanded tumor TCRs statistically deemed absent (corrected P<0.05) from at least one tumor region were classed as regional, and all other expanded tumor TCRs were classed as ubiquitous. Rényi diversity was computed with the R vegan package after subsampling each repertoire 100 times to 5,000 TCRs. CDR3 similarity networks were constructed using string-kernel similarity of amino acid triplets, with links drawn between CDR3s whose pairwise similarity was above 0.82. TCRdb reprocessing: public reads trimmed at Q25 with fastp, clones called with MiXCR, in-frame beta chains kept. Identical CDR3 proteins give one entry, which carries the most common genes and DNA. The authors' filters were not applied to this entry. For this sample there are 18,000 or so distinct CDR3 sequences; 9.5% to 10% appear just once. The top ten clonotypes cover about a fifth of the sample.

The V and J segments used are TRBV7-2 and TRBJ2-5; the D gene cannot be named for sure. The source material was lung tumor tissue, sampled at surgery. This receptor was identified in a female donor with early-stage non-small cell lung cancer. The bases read TGTGCCAGCAGCTCAGGCGTGGAGACCCAGTACTTC. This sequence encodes CASSSGVETQYF.